This TCR beta chain was captured in a study of T cell repertoires in aging, cancer and after chemotherapy. Study-level results: Healthy donors lost TCR diversity with age mainly through richness, cancer patients through richness and evenness. Age-matched healthy donors had significantly more diverse, less clonal blood TCR repertoires than untreated cancer patients. In each cancer cohort, median generation probability increased across chemotherapy, suggesting thymic output rebounded.

The template was genomic DNA from peripheral blood, not RNA. The V and J ends lost 1 base and 6 bases respectively, with 6 bases between them. CDR1 is LGHNT, CDR2 FRNRAP, per germline. This CDR3 contains 13 residues. Multiplex touch-down PCR with TRB-A/B primers amplified rearranged V-D-J TRB sequences. TCRdb reprocessed the multiplex PCR reads via MiXCR and lists one record per CDR3 protein. The data show over 10,000 distinct CDR3 sequences, with less than 30% seen just once and roughly half held by the top ten. In the case of this clonotype: Its antigen is currently unknown.

Sequenced sample: blood. The gene calls are TRBV12-5 and TRBJ2-2; a weak D match, TRBD2 (5 bases). This receptor was obtained from a human donor in good health. CDR3 sequence: CASGLGGPGELFF. The DNA for the CDR3 is TGTGCTAGTGGTTTGGGAGGGCCCGGGGAGCTGTTTTTT. Filled out from reference TRBV12-5 and TRBJ2-2, the complete variable domain reads DARVTQTPRHKVTEMGQEVTMRCQPILGHNTVFWYRQTMMQGLELLAYFRNRAPLDDSGMPKDRFSAEMPDATLATLKIQPSEPRDSAVYFCASGLGGPGELFFGEGSRLTVL.